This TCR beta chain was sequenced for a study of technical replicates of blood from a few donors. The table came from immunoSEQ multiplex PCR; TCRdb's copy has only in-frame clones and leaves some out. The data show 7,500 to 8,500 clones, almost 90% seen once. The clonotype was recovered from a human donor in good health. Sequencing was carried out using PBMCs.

The CDR3 reads CASSFERTGGNTEAFF. As DNA, the CDR3 is TGCGCCAGCAGCTTCGAGAGGACAGGGGGGAACACTGAAGCTTTCTTT. The chain links TRBV5-1 to TRBJ1-1; 10 bases line up with TRBD1. CDR1 is SGHRS, CDR2 YFSETQ, per germline. V trimming: 2 bases; J trimming: 1 base; junction bases outside the gene matches: 5. CDR3 length equals 16 residues.